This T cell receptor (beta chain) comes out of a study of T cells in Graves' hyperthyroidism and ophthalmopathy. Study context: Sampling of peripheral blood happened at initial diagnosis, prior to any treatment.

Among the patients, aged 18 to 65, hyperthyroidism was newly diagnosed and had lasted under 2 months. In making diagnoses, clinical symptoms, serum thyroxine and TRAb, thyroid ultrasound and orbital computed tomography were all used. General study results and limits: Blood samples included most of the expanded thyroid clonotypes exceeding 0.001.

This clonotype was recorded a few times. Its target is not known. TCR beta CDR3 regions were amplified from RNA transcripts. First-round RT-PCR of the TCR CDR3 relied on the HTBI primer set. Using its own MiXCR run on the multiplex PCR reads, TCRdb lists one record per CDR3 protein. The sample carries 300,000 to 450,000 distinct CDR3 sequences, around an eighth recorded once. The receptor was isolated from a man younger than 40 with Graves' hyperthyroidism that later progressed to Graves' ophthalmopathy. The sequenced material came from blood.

CDR3 sequence reads: CASSLGPMGYGYTF. CDR3 DNA: TGTGCCAGCTCACTCGGACCGATGGGCTATGGCTACACCTTC. The rearrangement links TRBV18 to TRBJ1-2, with D unclear. The CDR3 contains 14 residues. Trimming took 4 bases from V and 4 from J, leaving 13 bases between them. Per the germline V gene, CDR1 is KGHSH and CDR2 is LQKENI. The full variable domain, completed using reference TRBV18 and TRBJ1-2, is NAGVMQNPRHLVRRRGQEARLRCSPMKGHSHVYWYRQLPEEGLKFMVYLQKENIIDESGMPKERFSAEFPKEGPSILRIQQVVRGDSAAYFCASSLGPMGYGYTFGSGTRLTVV.